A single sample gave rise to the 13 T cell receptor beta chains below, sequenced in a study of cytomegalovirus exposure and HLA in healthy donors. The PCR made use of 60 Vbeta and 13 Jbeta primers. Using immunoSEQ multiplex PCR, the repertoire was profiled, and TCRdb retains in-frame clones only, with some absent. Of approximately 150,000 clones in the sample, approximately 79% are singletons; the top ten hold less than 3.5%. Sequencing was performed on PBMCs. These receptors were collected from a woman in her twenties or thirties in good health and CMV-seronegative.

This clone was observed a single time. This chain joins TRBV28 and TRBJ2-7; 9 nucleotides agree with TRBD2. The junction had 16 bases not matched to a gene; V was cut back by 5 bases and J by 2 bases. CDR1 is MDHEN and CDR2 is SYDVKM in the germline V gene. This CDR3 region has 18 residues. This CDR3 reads CASSLDLLAGDRAYEQYF. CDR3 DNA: TGTGCCAGCAGTCTCGACCTTTTAGCGGGAGACCGGGCCTACGAGCAGTACTTC.

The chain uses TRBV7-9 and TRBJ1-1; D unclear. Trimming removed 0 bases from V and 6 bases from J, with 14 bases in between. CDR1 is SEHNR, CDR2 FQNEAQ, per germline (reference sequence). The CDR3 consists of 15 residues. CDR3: CASSLAEEDGPEAFF. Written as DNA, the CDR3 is TGTGCCAGCAGCTTAGCGGAGGAGGACGGACCTGAAGCTTTCTTT. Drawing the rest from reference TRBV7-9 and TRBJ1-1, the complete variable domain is DTGVSQNPRHKITKRGQNVTFRCDPISEHNRLYWYRQTLGQGPEFLTYFQNEAQLEKSRLLSDRFSAERPKGSFSTLEIQRTEQGDSAMYLCASSLAEEDGPEAFFGQGTRLTVV.

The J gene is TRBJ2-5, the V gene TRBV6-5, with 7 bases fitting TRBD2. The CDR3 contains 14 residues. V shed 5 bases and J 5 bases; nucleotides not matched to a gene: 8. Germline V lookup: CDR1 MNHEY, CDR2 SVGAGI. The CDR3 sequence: CASSGGLPRETQYF. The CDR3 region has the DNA TGTGCCAGCAGTGGGGGACTACCAAGGGAGACCCAGTACTTC.

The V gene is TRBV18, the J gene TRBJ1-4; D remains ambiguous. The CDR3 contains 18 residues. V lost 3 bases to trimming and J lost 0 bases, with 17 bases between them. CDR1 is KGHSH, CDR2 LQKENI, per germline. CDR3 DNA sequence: TGTGCCAGCTCACCGCAGCCCCTCGGGGTTACAACTAATGAAAAACTGTTTTTT. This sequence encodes CASSPQPLGVTTNEKLFF.

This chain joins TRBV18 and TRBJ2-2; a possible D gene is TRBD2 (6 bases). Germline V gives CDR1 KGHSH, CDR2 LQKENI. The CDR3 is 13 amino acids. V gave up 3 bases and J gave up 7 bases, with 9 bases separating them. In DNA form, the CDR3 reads TGTGCCAGCTCACCGCGGGGAAACGGGGAGCTGTTTTTT. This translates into CASSPRGNGELFF.

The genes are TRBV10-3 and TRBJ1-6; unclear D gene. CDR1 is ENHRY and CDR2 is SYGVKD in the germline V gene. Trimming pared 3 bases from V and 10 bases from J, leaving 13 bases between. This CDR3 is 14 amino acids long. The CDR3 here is CAISELAEESPLHF. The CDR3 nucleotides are TGTGCCATCAGTGAATTGGCGGAGGAGTCACCCCTCCACTTT.

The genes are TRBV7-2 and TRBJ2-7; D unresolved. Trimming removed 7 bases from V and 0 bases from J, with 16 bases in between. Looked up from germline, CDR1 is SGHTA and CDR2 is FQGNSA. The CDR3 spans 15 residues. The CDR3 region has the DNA TGTGCCAGCACCCTAAATTGGGCTAACTCCTACGAGCAGTACTTC. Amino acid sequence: CASTLNWANSYEQYF.

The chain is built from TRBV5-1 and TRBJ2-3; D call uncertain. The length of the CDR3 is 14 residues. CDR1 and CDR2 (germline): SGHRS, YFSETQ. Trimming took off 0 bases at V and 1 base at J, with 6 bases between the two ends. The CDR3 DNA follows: TGCGCCAGCAGCTTGGGAACGGGCACAGATACGCAGTATTTT. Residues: CASSLGTGTDTQYF. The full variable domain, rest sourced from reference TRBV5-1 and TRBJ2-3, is KAGVTQTPRYLIKTRGQQVTLSCSPISGHRSVSWYQQTPGQGLQFLFEYFSETQRNKGNFPGRFSGRQFSNSRSEMNVSTLELGDSALYLCASSLGTGTDTQYFGPGTRLTVL.

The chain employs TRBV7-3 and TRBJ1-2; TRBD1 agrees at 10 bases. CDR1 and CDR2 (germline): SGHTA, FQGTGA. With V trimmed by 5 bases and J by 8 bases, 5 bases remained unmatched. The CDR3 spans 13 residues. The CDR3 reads CASSQGQGFGYTF. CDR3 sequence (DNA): TGTGCCAGCAGCCAGGGACAGGGGTTCGGCTACACCTTC.

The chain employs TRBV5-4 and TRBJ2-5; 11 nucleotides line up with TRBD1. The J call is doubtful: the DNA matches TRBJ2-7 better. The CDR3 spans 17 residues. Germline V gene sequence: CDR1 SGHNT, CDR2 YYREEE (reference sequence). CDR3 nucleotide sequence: TGTGCCAGCAGCTTGGCTCCGGGACAGGGGGTTTCGTACGAGCAGTACTTC. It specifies CASSLAPGQGVSYEQYF.

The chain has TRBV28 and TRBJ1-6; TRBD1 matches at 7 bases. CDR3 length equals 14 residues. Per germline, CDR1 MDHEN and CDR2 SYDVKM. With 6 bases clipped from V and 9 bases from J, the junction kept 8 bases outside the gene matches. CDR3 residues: CASSLQGNGSPLHF. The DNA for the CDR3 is TGTGCCAGCAGCCTACAGGGGAATGGTTCACCCCTCCACTTT. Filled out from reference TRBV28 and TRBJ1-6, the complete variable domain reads DVKVTQSSRYLVKRTGEKVFLECVQDMDHENMFWYRQDPGLGLRLIYFSYDVKMKEKGDIPEGYSVSREKKERFSLILESASTNQTSMYLCASSLQGNGSPLHFGNGTRLTVT.

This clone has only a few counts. Here the CDR3 DNA reads TGCGCCAGCAGCTCAGGGGTGCGGGTCGGAGAGACCCAGTACTTC. This sequence encodes CASSSGVRVGETQYF. This rearrangement joins TRBV5-1 to TRBJ2-5; D is possibly TRBD1 (6 bases). The V gene lost 3 bases and the J gene lost 4 bases, with 16 bases spanning the gap. There are 15 residues in the CDR3. The germline CDR1 and CDR2 sequences are SGHRS and YFSETQ.

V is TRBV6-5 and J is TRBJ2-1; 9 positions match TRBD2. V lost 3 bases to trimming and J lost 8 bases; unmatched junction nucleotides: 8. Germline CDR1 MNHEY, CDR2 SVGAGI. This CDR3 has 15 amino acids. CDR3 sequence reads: CASSYAGGPGDEQFF. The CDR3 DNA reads TGTGCCAGCAGTTATGCGGGAGGGCCGGGCGATGAGCAGTTCTTC.